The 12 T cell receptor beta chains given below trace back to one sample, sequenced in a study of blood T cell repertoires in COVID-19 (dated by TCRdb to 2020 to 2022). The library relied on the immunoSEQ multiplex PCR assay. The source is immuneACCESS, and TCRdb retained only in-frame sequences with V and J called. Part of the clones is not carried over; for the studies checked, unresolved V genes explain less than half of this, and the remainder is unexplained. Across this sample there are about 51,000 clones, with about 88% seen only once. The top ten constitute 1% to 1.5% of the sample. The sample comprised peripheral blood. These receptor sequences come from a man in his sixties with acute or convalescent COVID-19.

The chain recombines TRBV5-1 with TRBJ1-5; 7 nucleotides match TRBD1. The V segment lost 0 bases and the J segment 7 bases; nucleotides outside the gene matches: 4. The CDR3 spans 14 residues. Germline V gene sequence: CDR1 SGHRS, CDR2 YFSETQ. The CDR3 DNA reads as TGCGCCAGCAGCTTGGGAGGGGGCCGGCAGCCCCAGCATTTT. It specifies CASSLGGGRQPQHF.

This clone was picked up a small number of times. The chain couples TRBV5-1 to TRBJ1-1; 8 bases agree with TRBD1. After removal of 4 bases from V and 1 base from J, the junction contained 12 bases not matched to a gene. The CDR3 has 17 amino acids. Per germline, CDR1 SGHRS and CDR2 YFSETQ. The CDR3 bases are TGCGCCAGCAGCCCACGGGGTGGCAGGGGGCCGAACACTGAAGCTTTCTTT. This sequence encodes CASSPRGGRGPNTEAFF.

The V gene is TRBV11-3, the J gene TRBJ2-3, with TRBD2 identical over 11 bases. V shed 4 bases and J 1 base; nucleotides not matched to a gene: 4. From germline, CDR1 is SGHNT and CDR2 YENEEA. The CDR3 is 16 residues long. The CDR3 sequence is CASSWGLAERTDTQYF. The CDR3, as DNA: TGTGCCAGCAGCTGGGGACTAGCGGAACGCACAGATACGCAGTATTTT.

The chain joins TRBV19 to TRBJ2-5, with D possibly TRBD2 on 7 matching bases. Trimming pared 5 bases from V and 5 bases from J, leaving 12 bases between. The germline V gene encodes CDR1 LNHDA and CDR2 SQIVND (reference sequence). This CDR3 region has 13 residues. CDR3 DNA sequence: TGTGCCAGTAGTCCCGAGGGGGGGGAGACCCAGTACTTC. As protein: CASSPEGGETQYF.

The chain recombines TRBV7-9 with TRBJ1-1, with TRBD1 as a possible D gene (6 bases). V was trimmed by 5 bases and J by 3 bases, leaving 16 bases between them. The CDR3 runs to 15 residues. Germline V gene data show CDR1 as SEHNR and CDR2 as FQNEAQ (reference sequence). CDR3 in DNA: TGTGCCAGCAGCCAGCAGGGGTCCTGGGACACTGAAGCTTTCTTT. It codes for CASSQQGSWDTEAFF.

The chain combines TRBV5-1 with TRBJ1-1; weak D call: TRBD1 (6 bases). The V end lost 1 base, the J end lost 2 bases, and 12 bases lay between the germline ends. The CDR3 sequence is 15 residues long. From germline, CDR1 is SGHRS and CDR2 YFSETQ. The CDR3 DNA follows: TGCGCCAGCAGCTTGTACGACAGGAAAAACACTGAAGCTTTCTTT. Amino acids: CASSLYDRKNTEAFF.

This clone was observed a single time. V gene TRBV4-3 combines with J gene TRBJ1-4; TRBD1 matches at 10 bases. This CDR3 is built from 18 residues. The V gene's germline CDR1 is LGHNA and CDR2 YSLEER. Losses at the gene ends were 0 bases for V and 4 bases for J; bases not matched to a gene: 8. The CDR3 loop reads CASSQDDDRGHVNEKLFF. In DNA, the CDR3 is TGCGCCAGCAGCCAAGATGATGACAGGGGGCATGTTAATGAAAAACTGTTTTTT.

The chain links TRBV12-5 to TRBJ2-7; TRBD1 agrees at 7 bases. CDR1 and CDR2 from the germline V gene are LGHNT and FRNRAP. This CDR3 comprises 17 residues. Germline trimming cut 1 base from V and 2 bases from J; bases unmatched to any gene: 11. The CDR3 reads CASGLARGTARPYEQYF. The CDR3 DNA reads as TGTGCTAGTGGTTTGGCACGAGGGACAGCTCGCCCCTACGAGCAGTACTTC.

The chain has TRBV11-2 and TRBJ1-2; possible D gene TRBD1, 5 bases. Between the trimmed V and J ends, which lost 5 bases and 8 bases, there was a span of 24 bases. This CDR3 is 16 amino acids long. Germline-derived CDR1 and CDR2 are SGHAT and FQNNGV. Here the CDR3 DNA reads TGTGCCAGCAGCCCCACGGGGGGGGAAGGAAGGCGAGGCTACACCTTC. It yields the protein CASSPTGGEGRRGYTF.

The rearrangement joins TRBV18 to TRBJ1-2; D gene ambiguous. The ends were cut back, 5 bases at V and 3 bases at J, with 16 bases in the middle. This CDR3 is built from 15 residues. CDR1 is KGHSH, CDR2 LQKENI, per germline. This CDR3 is CASSTNIQQDYGYTF. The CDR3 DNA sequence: TGTGCCAGCTCAACGAACATCCAGCAGGACTATGGCTACACCTTC.

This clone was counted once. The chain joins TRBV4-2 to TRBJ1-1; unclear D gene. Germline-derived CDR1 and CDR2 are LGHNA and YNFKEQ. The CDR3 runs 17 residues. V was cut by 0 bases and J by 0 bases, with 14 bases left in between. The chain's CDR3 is CASSQDNARRMNTEAFF. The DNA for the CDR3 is TGTGCCAGCAGCCAAGATAACGCCAGGCGCATGAACACTGAAGCTTTCTTT.

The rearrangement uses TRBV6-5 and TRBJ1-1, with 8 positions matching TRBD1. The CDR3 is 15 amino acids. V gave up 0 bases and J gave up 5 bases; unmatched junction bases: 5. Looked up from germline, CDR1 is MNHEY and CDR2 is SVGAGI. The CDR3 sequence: CASSYSRTGRTEAFF. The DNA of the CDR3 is TGTGCCAGCAGTTACTCCCGGACAGGGCGAACTGAAGCTTTCTTT.